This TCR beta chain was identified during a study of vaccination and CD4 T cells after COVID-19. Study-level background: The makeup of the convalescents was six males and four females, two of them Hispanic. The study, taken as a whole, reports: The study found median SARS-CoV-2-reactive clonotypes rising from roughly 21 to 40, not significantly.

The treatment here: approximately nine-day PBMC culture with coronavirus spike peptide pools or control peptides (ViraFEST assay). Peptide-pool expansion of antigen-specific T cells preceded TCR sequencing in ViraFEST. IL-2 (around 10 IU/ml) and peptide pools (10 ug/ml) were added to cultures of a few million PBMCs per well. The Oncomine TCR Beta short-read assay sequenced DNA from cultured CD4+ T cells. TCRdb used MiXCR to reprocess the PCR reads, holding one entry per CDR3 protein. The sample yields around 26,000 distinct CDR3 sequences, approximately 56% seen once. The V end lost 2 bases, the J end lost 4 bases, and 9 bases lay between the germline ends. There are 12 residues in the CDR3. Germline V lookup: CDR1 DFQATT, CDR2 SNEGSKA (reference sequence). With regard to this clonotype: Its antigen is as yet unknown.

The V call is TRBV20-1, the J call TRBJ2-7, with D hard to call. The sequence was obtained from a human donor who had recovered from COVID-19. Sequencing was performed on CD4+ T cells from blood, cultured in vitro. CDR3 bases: TGCAGTGCTAGACCGAACACTTACGAGCAGTACTTC. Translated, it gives CSARPNTYEQYF.